These 18 T cell receptor beta chains originate from one sample sequenced in a study of T cell repertoires in cytomegalovirus infection (dated by TCRdb to about 2019). Reads for this sample came from an Illumina HiSeq 1500. The public sequencing data were trimmed at Q25 with fastp and processed into clonotypes with MiXCR by TCRdb, which kept only in-frame beta chains. Identical CDR3 protein sequences are pooled into one entry, listed with their most common genes and DNA. The sample contains 110,000 to 150,000 distinct CDR3 sequences, more than 30% of them found a single time. The ten largest clonotypes hold roughly 47% of the sample. Antigens for these TCRs are unknown. The treatment or condition label, read with the paper, signifies: in vitro stimulation with specific CMV peptide epitopes to enrich CMV-specific T cells. The sequencing here drew on CD8+ T cells from cultured PBMCs, taken from culture after CMV antigen stimulation. These receptors were taken from a human donor in good health (CMV status not recorded). Some clones in this sample may be carry-over from other donors' samples.

This clonotype was seen a single time. The gene calls are TRBV4-1 and TRBJ2-2, with TRBD1 matching 9 bases. This CDR3 is built from 16 residues. Germline V gene data show CDR1 as MGHRA and CDR2 as YSYEKL. Losses at the gene ends were 4 bases for V and 3 bases for J; bases not matched to a gene: 6. The CDR3 loop reads CASSPGQGYDTGELFF. The CDR3 DNA reads as TGCGCCAGCAGCCCCGGACAGGGGTACGACACCGGGGAGCTGTTTTTT.

This chain joins TRBV12-3 or TRBV12-4 and TRBJ1-3; perhaps TRBD1 as D (6 bases). Trimming took off 5 bases at V and 0 bases at J, with 17 bases between the two ends. The CDR3 extends over 17 amino acids. The CDR3 region has the DNA TGTGCCAGCAGTAAACCGTGGGGGGGCGTCTCTGGAAACACCATATATTTT. Translated, it gives CASSKPWGGVSGNTIYF.

J is TRBJ2-3 and V is TRBV4-1, with 11 bases aligning to TRBD2. The CDR3 has 17 amino acids. The V gene's germline CDR1 is MGHRA and CDR2 YSYEKL. V shed 3 bases and J 3 bases; nucleotides not matched to a gene: 8. The CDR3 protein is CASSHAPLAGGTDTQYF. The CDR3 DNA follows: TGCGCCAGCAGCCACGCCCCCCTAGCGGGGGGAACAGATACGCAGTATTTT.

V gene TRBV7-9 combines with J gene TRBJ2-5; D ambiguous. Germline V gives CDR1 SEHNR, CDR2 FQNEAQ (reference sequence). CDR3 length: 14 residues. V was pared by 2 bases and J by 2 bases, with 9 bases between. The CDR3 spells CASSLLGWQETQYF. CDR3 DNA sequence: TGTGCCAGCAGCTTATTGGGTTGGCAAGAGACCCAGTACTTC.

This chain links TRBV7-6 with TRBJ1-6, with D maybe TRBD1 (6 bases). The V and J ends lost 1 base and 7 bases respectively, with 20 bases between them. Looked up from germline, CDR1 is SGHVS and CDR2 is FNYEAQ. This CDR3 comprises 18 residues. CDR3 in amino acids: CASSLGGVSRGKNSPLHF. The CDR3 region has the DNA TGTGCCAGCAGCTTAGGAGGGGTGAGCAGGGGTAAAAATTCACCCCTCCACTTT.

The rearrangement joins TRBV12-3 or TRBV12-4 to TRBJ2-7; 7 bases map to TRBD1. The CDR3 totals 14 residues. The trim removed 3 bases at V and 1 base at J, leaving 3 bases unmatched. CDR3 sequence reads: CASSLETGSYEQYF. CDR3 nucleotides: TGTGCCAGCAGTTTGGAGACAGGGTCCTACGAGCAGTACTTC.

The chain is built from TRBV6-6 and TRBJ2-5, with D unclear. Germline assignment: CDR1 MNHNY and CDR2 SVGAGI (reference sequence). V lost 2 bases, J lost 7 bases, and 8 bases lay in between. The CDR3 runs 12 residues. The CDR3 DNA reads as TGTGCCAGCAGTTACAGGTGGCGGACCCAGTACTTC. Its translation is CASSYRWRTQYF.

The genes are TRBV23-1 and TRBJ1-1; 8 nucleotides line up with TRBD1. TRBV23-1 is assigned to the ORF class and has an uncertain function. Germline trimming cut 0 bases from V and 1 base from J; bases unmatched to any gene: 4. CDR3 length: 16 residues. CDR3 DNA sequence: TGCGCCAGCAGTCAATCTGACAGGGGCACGAACACTGAAGCTTTCTTT. This sequence encodes CASSQSDRGTNTEAFF.

The J gene is TRBJ1-5, the V gene TRBV27; tentatively, D is TRBD1 (5 bases). Germline V lookup: CDR1 MNHEY, CDR2 SMNVEV (reference sequence). The CDR3 is 15 residues long. V lost 0 bases, J lost 3 bases, and 9 bases lay in between. CDR3 bases: TGTGCCAGCAGTTTATCCACAGGATACAATCAGCCCCAGCATTTT. It encodes CASSLSTGYNQPQHF.

V is TRBV2 and J is TRBJ2-1, with 7 bases lining up with TRBD1. The CDR3 runs to 14 residues. Germline CDR1 and CDR2: SNHLY and FYNNEI. Unmatched junction bases numbered 10, after V lost 7 bases and J lost 7 bases. The CDR3 is CASKVGTASNEQFF. In nucleotides, the CDR3 is TGTGCCAGCAAGGTTGGGACAGCTTCTAATGAGCAGTTCTTC.

The chain combines TRBV29-1 with TRBJ1-1; TRBD1 agrees at 7 bases. The CDR3 spans 17 residues. Germline CDR1 reads SQVTM; CDR2 reads ANQGSEA. V gave up 3 bases and J gave up 2 bases; unmatched junction bases: 15. Written as DNA, the CDR3 is TGCAGCGTTGATGGAGGTCATGGGACAGTTCCTAACACTGAAGCTTTCTTT. The encoded protein is CSVDGGHGTVPNTEAFF.

The chain recombines TRBV15 with TRBJ2-7; D remains ambiguous. V was pared by 6 bases and J by 7 bases, with 25 bases between. This CDR3 is built from 16 residues. Germline V gene data show CDR1 as LNHNV and CDR2 as YYDKDF (reference sequence). This CDR3 is CATSTTTKANMGEQYF. DNA of the CDR3: TGTGCCACCAGTACAACGACGAAAGCTAACATGGGGGAGCAGTACTTC. The whole variable domain, remainder taken from reference TRBV15 and TRBJ2-7, is DAMVIQNPRYQVTQFGKPVTLSCSQTLNHNVMYWYQQKSSQAPKLLFHYYDKDFNNEADTPDNFQSRRPNTSFCFLDIRSPGLGDTAMYLCATSTTTKANMGEQYFGPGTRLTVT.

This clonotype showed up just a few times. The CDR3: CASSEWSSTDTQYF. Written as DNA, the CDR3 is TGTGCCAGCAGTGAATGGTCTAGCACAGATACGCAGTATTTT. The rearrangement uses TRBV2 and TRBJ2-3; no firm D call. Per germline, CDR1 SNHLY and CDR2 FYNNEI. Between the trimmed V and J ends, which lost 2 bases and 0 bases, there was a span of 6 bases. The CDR3 covers 14 residues.

The V gene is TRBV7-6, the J gene TRBJ1-1; 9 positions match TRBD1. From germline, CDR1 is SGHVS and CDR2 FNYEAQ. The length of the CDR3 is 13 residues. Germline trimming cut 2 bases from V and 8 bases from J; bases unmatched to any gene: 3. Here the CDR3 reads CASSLWDREEAFF. As DNA, the CDR3 is TGTGCCAGCAGCTTATGGGACAGGGAGGAAGCTTTCTTT.

This clonotype was counted only a few times. This chain connects TRBV4-1 to TRBJ1-1; possibly TRBD1 for D (5 bases). This CDR3 is 19 amino acids long. Germline V gene lookup returns CDR1 MGHRA and CDR2 YSYEKL. Trimming removed 4 bases at V and 1 base at J, with 25 bases between. This chain's CDR3 is CASSPNLGARQSKNTEAFF. The CDR3 nucleotides read TGCGCCAGCAGCCCCAACCTAGGGGCCAGACAGAGCAAGAACACTGAAGCTTTCTTT.

V usage is TRBV12-3 or TRBV12-4 and J usage is TRBJ2-2; D is ambiguous. The CDR3 length is 15 residues. V dropped 4 bases and J dropped 2 bases, with 11 bases sitting between them. The CDR3 region has the DNA TGTGCCAGCAGTTATTTGGGCGGTAACACCGGGGAGCTGTTTTTT. It is translated as CASSYLGGNTGELFF.

A few counts support this clonotype. This chain connects TRBV12-5 to TRBJ2-1; 8 bases match TRBD1. V lost 6 bases and J lost 2; bases outside the gene matches: 12. The CDR3 runs to 17 residues. From germline, CDR1 is LGHNT and CDR2 FRNRAP. The DNA of the CDR3 is TGTGCTAGTGGGCTTGCCAGGGGGCCTCAACCCTACAATGAGCAGTTCTTC. Protein sequence: CASGLARGPQPYNEQFF. Drawing the rest from reference TRBV12-5 and TRBJ2-1, the complete variable domain is DARVTQTPRHKVTEMGQEVTMRCQPILGHNTVFWYRQTMMQGLELLAYFRNRAPLDDSGMPKDRFSAEMPDATLATLKIQPSEPRDSAVYFCASGLARGPQPYNEQFFGPGTRLTVL.

This clonotype has just a few counts. The chain employs TRBV6-1 and TRBJ2-5; D possibly corresponds to TRBD1 (7 bases). CDR3 length: 17 amino acids. Germline lookup yields CDR1 MNHNS and CDR2 SASEGT. Trimming cost V 3 bases and J 0 bases, with 17 bases left between them. Written as DNA, the CDR3 is TGTGCCAGCAGTGACGCGGGGACAGTGGCGTACCAAGAGACCCAGTACTTC. Protein: CASSDAGTVAYQETQYF.